A selection of T cell receptor beta chains follows, all from one sample in a study of blood T cell repertoires in COVID-19. Method: immunoSEQ multiplex PCR; TCRdb's copy keeps in-frame clones and lacks some. The repertoire has approximately 150,000 clones, roughly 86% of them found once; the top ten carry roughly 1.4%. The material sequenced was peripheral blood. The receptors were sampled from a woman aged 45-65 years with acute or convalescent COVID-19. Each CDR3 is given with its conserved first and last residue. D genes are given only for firm matches. A clone size is listed for some rows: how often the clone was seen (once, few, many), or a class if it is expanded.

TRBD2	.	TRBV14	TRBJ2-1	CASSPTSGGYNEQFF	TGTGCCAGCAGCCCGACTAGCGGGGGGTACAATGAGCAGTTCTTC
.	.	TRBV2	TRBJ2-7	CATNTREGHEQYF	TGTGCCACCAACACCCGGGAAGGCCACGAGCAGTACTTC
.	once	TRBV7-2	TRBJ2-7	CASSLDSRYEQYF	TGTGCCAGCAGCTTAGATTCTAGGTACGAGCAGTACTTC
.	.	TRBV4-1	TRBJ2-3	CASSPTNPPDKSTDTQYF	TGCGCCAGCAGCCCAACCAACCCGCCTGACAAGAGCACAGATACGCAGTATTTT
.	.	TRBV5-6	TRBJ1-5	CASSRQKGLKGNQPQHF	TGTGCCAGCAGCAGACAGAAAGGGCTAAAGGGCAATCAGCCCCAGCATTTT
.	once	TRBV28	TRBJ1-2	CASSFENYGYTF	TGTGCCAGCAGTTTTGAGAACTATGGCTACACCTTC
TRBD2	once	TRBV27	TRBJ2-1	CASTIGPSGSAEQFF	TGTGCCAGCACTATCGGGCCTAGCGGTTCCGCTGAGCAGTTCTTC
TRBD1	once	TRBV29-1	TRBJ2-7	CSVGGQGPYEQYF	TGCAGCGTTGGAGGACAGGGGCCCTACGAGCAGTACTTC
.	.	TRBV5-1	TRBJ1-1	CASSYNREGGTEAFF	TGCGCCAGCAGCTATAACAGGGAAGGAGGCACTGAAGCTTTCTTT
.	.	TRBV28	TRBJ1-4	CASSFWRGGAGNEKLFF	TGTGCCAGCAGTTTTTGGCGGGGGGGCGCCGGTAATGAAAAACTGTTTTTT
TRBD1	.	TRBV10-3	TRBJ1-3	CAISGQGSGNTIYF	TGTGCCATCAGCGGACAGGGGTCTGGAAACACCATATATTTT
.	.	TRBV11-3	TRBJ2-3	CASSLLVPPTDTQYF	TGTGCCAGCAGCTTGCTAGTCCCCCCCACAGATACGCAGTATTTT
.	.	TRBV6-5	TRBJ1-2	CASRTPGVGGYTF	TGTGCCAGCCGTACGCCGGGGGTGGGAGGCTACACCTTC
.	.	TRBV7-2	TRBJ2-2	CASSFTGFRVTGELFF	TGTGCCAGCAGTTTTACAGGGTTCCGCGTCACCGGGGAGCTGTTTTTT
.	.	TRBV6-6	TRBJ1-5	CASSLPPQGPNQPQHF	TGTGCCAGCAGTCTCCCCCCCCAGGGGCCCAATCAGCCCCAGCATTTT
TRBD2	.	TRBV5-4	TRBJ2-5	CASSQLAGETQYF	TGTGCCAGCAGCCAACTAGCGGGAGAGACCCAGTACTTC
.	.	TRBV6-6	TRBJ1-3	CASSYGRRNTIYF	TGTGCCAGCAGTTACGGCAGAAGAAACACCATATATTTT
.	.	TRBV5-4	TRBJ2-1	CASSLGQYNEQFF	TGTGCCAGCAGCTTGGGGCAGTACAATGAGCAGTTCTTC
.	.	TRBV6-5	TRBJ1-1	CASSYEGSTEAFF	TGTGCCAGCAGTTACGAGGGAAGCACTGAAGCTTTCTTT
TRBD1	.	TRBV19	TRBJ1-2	CASRPGQGYGYTF	TGTGCCAGTAGGCCCGGACAGGGCTATGGCTACACCTTC
.	once	TRBV18	TRBJ1-1	CASSPPPGTEAFF	TGTGCCAGCTCACCACCGCCAGGGACTGAAGCTTTCTTT
.	.	TRBV23-1	TRBJ2-3	CASSQSGGCPDTQYF	TGCGCCAGCAGTCAATCCGGAGGGTGCCCCGATACGCAGTATTTT
TRBD2	.	TRBV29-1	TRBJ2-7	CSVSGGTGEQYF	TGCAGCGTCTCGGGGGGGACTGGAGAGCAGTACTTC
TRBD2	.	TRBV5-6	TRBJ2-2	CASSTGTSGELFF	TGTGCCAGCAGCACCGGGACTAGCGGTGAGCTGTTTTTT
.	.	TRBV18	TRBJ1-3	CASSPRQLTSGNTIYF	TGTGCCAGCTCACCCCGACAGTTAACCTCTGGAAACACCATATATTTT
TRBD2	once	TRBV30	TRBJ2-7	CAWTLREGLPSYF	TGTGCCTGGACCCTCCGGGAGGGGTTGCCTTCGTACTTC
TRBD1	.	TRBV6-2/TRBV6-3	TRBJ1-5	CASSYSSIRDRGGQPQHF	TGTGCCAGCAGTTACTCGAGTATCCGGGACAGGGGCGGTCAGCCCCAGCATTTT
.	.	TRBV5-1	TRBJ2-3	CASSLALAGVGDTQYF	TGCGCCAGCAGCTTGGCCCTGGCAGGGGTTGGAGATACGCAGTATTTT
.	.	TRBV12-3/TRBV12-4	TRBJ1-5	CASSFLAGPQHF	TGTGCCAGCAGTTTTCTCGCGGGGCCCCAGCATTTT